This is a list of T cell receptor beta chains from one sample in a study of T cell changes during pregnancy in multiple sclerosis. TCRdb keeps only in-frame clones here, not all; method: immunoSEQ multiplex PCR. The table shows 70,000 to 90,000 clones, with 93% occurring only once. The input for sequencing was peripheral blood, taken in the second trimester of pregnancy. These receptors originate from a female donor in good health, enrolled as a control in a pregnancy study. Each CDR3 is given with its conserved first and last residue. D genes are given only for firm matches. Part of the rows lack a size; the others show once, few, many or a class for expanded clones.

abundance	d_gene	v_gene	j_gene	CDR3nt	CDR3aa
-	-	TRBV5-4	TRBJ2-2	TGTGCCAGTTACGTCAGGAACACCGGGGAGCTGTTTTTT	CASYVRNTGELFF
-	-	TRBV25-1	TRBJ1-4	TGTGCCAGCAGTGAATTCGGGGTTTTTCCTTTTGAAAAACTGTTTTTT	CASSEFGVFPFEKLFF
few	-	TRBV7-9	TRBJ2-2	TGTGCCAGCAGAGACTTACACCATAACACCGGGGAGCTGTTTTTT	CASRDLHHNTGELFF
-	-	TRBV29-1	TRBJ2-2	TGCAGCGTTACGCCCGGCACCGGGGAGCTGTTTTTT	CSVTPGTGELFF
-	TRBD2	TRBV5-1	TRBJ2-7	TGCGCCAGCAGCTTTCGTAGCGGGGGGGCCTACGAGCAGTACTTC	CASSFRSGGAYEQYF
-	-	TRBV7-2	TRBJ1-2	TGTGCCAGCAGCTCAGGGATGTCGAGTACAGGGTTAGGCTACACCTTC	CASSSGMSSTGLGYTF
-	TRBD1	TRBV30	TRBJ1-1	TGTGCCTGGAAAGGGGACAGGGGCTTCACTGAAGCTTTCTTT	CAWKGDRGFTEAFF
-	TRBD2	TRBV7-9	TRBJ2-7	TGTGCCAGCACCGTAAACCTTGGGACTAGCCCCTACGAGCAGTACTTC	CASTVNLGTSPYEQYF
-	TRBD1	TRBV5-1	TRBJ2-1	TGCGCCAGCAGTGCCCTAACTACGGGACAGTCCAACAATGAGCAGTTCTTC	CASSALTTGQSNNEQFF
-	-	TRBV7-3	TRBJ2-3	TGTGCCAGCAGCTTGCAGCTTCCAGGTGATACGCAGTATTTT	CASSLQLPGDTQYF
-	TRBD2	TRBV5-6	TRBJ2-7	TGTGCCAGCAGCCCGGGGACTAGCGCTTACAACGAGCAGTACTTC	CASSPGTSAYNEQYF
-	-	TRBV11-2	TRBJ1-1	TGTGCCAGCAGCTTAGACGAGCTCGACAGAGGATTAATGAACACTGAAGCTTTCTTT	CASSLDELDRGLMNTEAFF
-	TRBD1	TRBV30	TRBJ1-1	TGTGCCTGGAGTGGGGACAGGGGGCCGGGCGTGAACACTGAAGCTTTCTTT	CAWSGDRGPGVNTEAFF
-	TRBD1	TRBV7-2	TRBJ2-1	TGTGCCAGCAGTCCCGCTCCGGGACAGGCCTACAATGAGCAGTTCTTC	CASSPAPGQAYNEQFF
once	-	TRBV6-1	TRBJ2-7	TGTGCCAGCAGGACAGGCTCCTACGAGCAGTACTTC	CASRTGSYEQYF
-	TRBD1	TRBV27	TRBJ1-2	TGTGCCAGCAGCCGCCGGGACAGGGGTCCGCTCTATGGCTACACCTTC	CASSRRDRGPLYGYTF
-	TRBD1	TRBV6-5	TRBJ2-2	TGTGCCAGCAGTTTGACCGGGACAGGGGTAGAGAAGCTGTTTTTT	CASSLTGTGVEKLFF
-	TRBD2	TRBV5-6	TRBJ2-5	TGTGCCAGCAGCTTGGTCGGGGGGCAAGAGACCCAGTACTTC	CASSLVGGQETQYF
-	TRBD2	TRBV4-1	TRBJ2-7	TGCGCCAGCAGCACCGCTAGCGGGGGGTTCTACGAGCAGTACTTC	CASSTASGGFYEQYF
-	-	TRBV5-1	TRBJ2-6	TGCGCCAGCAGCTTAATACAGAGCTCTGGGGCCAACGTCCTGACTTTC	CASSLIQSSGANVLTF
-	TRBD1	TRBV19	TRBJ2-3	TGTGCCAGTAGTATAGCCGGACAGGGGATGGATACGCAGTATTTT	CASSIAGQGMDTQYF
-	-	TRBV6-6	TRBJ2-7	TGTGCCAGCACCCCGGACAGTCCACAATCCTACGAGCAGTACTTC	CASTPDSPQSYEQYF
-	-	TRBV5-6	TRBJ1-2	TGTGCCAGCAGCTTGCGGTATGGCTACACCTTC	CASSLRYGYTF
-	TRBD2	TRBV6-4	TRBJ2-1	TGTGCCAGCAGTGTCTCCAGCGGGGGGGCCAATGAGCAGTTCTTC	CASSVSSGGANEQFF
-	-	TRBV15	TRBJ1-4	TGTGCCACCAGCAGCCTGATCCCGGACGGGGATGAAAAACTGTTTTTT	CATSSLIPDGDEKLFF
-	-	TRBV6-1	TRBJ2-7	TGTGCCAGCAGTGATAACAGAGCCTACGAGCAGTACTTC	CASSDNRAYEQYF
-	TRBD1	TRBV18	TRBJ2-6	TGTGCCAGCTCACCACGTCCAACAGGGGGCAACTCTGGGGCCAACGTCCTGACTTTC	CASSPRPTGGNSGANVLTF
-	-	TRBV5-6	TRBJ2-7	TGTGCCAGCAGCCAACAACAGGTTCCCTACGAGCAGTACTTC	CASSQQQVPYEQYF
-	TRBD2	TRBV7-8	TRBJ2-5	TGTGCCAGCAGCTTCCATAGCGGGGGGGGCCAAGAGACCCAGTACTTC	CASSFHSGGGQETQYF
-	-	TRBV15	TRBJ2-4	TGTGCCACCGTAGAACTAGCCAAAAACATTCAGTACTTC	CATVELAKNIQYF
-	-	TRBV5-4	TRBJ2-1	TGTGCCAGCAGCTTGGATTCACGGGGAACCTACAATGAGCAGTTCTTC	CASSLDSRGTYNEQFF
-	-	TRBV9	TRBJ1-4	TGTGCCAGCAGCCCCAGTCCGGGGGAGGCTAATGAAAAACTGTTTTTT	CASSPSPGEANEKLFF
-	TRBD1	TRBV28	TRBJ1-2	TGTGCCAGCAGAATGGACAGGGGGCCAAGTCGGTCCACCTTC	CASRMDRGPSRSTF
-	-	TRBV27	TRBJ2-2	TGTGCCAGCAGAGACAGGTACTACACCGGGGAGCTGTTTTTT	CASRDRYYTGELFF
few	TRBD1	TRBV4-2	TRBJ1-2	TGTGCCAGCAGCCCCCGGACAGGGACTGACTACACCTTC	CASSPRTGTDYTF
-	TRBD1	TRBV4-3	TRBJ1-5	TGCGCCAGCAGCCAAATACAGGGGATGGGGCCCCAGCATTTT	CASSQIQGMGPQHF
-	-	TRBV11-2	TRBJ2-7	TGTGCCAGCAGCCCCTGGACAGCTTTGAGCTCCTACGAGCAGTACTTC	CASSPWTALSSYEQYF